What follows is one T cell receptor (beta chain) and its context. The data are from a study of CD8 T cells in Susac syndrome. Germline V gene sequence: CDR1 SQVTM, CDR2 ANQGSEA. The CDR3 extends over 12 amino acids. Trimming shortened V by 0 bases and J by 4 bases, and 6 bases separated the two germline ends. RNA totalling about 0.5 to 1 ug underwent reverse transcription with random hexamers. Multiplex immunoSEQ PCR targeted 54 Vbeta and 13 Jbeta TCR beta segments. Using its own MiXCR run on the immunoSEQ multiplex PCR reads, TCRdb lists one record per CDR3 protein. The repertoire consists of some 170,000 distinct CDR3 sequences, with approximately 94% occurring once and the leading ten covering 0.085% to 0.12%.

The clonotype originates from a human donor in good health. V gene TRBV29-1 combines with J gene TRBJ1-2; D unresolved. The specimen sequenced was CD4+ T cells from PBMCs. Here the CDR3 DNA reads TGCAGCGTTGAAGATCGGACCTATGGCTACACCTTC. This gives the protein CSVEDRTYGYTF.